The clone carrying this T cell receptor beta chain is medium-sized by frequency. Approximately 40,000 genome equivalents of blood DNA were amplified for TRB. The sample comes from a study of T cell clusters in autoimmune cytopenias. Multiplex touch-down PCR amplified TRB using TRB-A and TRB-B pools in one tube. One entry per CDR3 protein, without DNA, is what TCRdb gives after re-calling the multiplex PCR reads. The sample table sets out 6,900 or so distinct CDR3 sequences. CDR1 and CDR2 (germline): MNHEY, SVGAGI. The CDR3 length is 14 residues. In addition, the sample was reused for a study of T cell repertoires in aging, cancer and after chemotherapy. As reported in that work: Repeat sampling of healthy donors over several months to years showed clear clonal overlap. The full dataset contained several million TCR reads.

The rearrangement links TRBV6-5 to TRBJ2-1. The receptor comes from a human donor in good health. Sequencing input: peripheral blood. The CDR3 region is CASSDPGLYNEQFF.